The rows below give T cell receptor beta chains drawn from one sample of a study of early stage breast cancer tumors. TCRdb's table, derived via immunoSEQ multiplex PCR, lists solely in-frame clones and lacks some. This table holds 50,000 to 75,000 clones, around 80% found once. The sequencing sample was made of blood. All receptors come from a person aged 30-39 years with breast cancer. The CDR3 runs from the conserved cysteine through the conserved F or W. Some rows have no size entry. The others give once, few or many, or a class for an expanded clone.

v_call	clone_size	j_call	cdr3_aa
TRBV19	NA	TRBJ2-4	CASSPAVAKNIQYF
TRBV5-1	NA	TRBJ1-3	CASSAGTGRGNTIYF
TRBV19	few	TRBJ1-5	CASSLLEWQPQHF
TRBV30	NA	TRBJ1-6	CAWSVPDNPLHF
TRBV7-8	NA	TRBJ2-1	CASSPLVLAGGNEQFF
TRBV29-1	NA	TRBJ2-1	CSVETLAGSYNEQFF
TRBV19	NA	TRBJ2-3	CASSIRDYRPSTDTQYF
TRBV7-9	once	TRBJ2-7	CASSPSGGRSSYEQYF
TRBV9	NA	TRBJ2-5	CASSAGQQETQYF
TRBV5-4	NA	TRBJ2-5	CASSSGVAGQETQYF
TRBV30	NA	TRBJ1-2	CAWSVGQGRGYTF
TRBV9	once	TRBJ1-5	CASSVALGDQPQHF
TRBV7-9	NA	TRBJ2-7	CASSSSLIAGGIYEQYF
TRBV19	NA	TRBJ2-6	CASSIEGQGFSGANVLTF
TRBV30	NA	TRBJ2-1	CAGYPTSDDEQFF
TRBV7-9	NA	TRBJ1-3	CASSSNPDSRNTIYF
TRBV19	medium-sized	TRBJ2-7	CASSNAIALAGDPYEQYF
TRBV4-1	NA	TRBJ2-5	CASSPSGSETQYF
TRBV19	NA	TRBJ1-2	CASSIMGSPNGYTF
TRBV19	NA	TRBJ1-5	CASSIASGGRSQPQHF
TRBV7-9	NA	TRBJ1-5	CASSPGTGDAEPQHF
TRBV18	NA	TRBJ1-4	CASSPWQGGTNEKLFF
TRBV2	NA	TRBJ2-3	CASRPFTDTQYF
TRBV11-3	NA	TRBJ2-1	CASSLSVLAGGYNEQFF
TRBV7-7	NA	TRBJ2-1	CASSVGGAYEQFF
TRBV5-6	once	TRBJ2-3	CASSATGTTGTDTQYF
TRBV6-6	NA	TRBJ1-1	CASSDPSTEAFF
TRBV6-5	NA	TRBJ2-7	CASSYSPSGASYEQYF
TRBV18	NA	TRBJ2-1	CASSPPASGSVEQFF
TRBV11-2	NA	TRBJ1-2	CASSPGQGYGYTF
TRBV5-1	NA	TRBJ2-1	CASSLGGFNEQFF
TRBV30	once	TRBJ1-1	CAWSVRAGAGTEAFF
TRBV5-1	NA	TRBJ2-7	CASSPGGDSNYEQYF
TRBV29-1	NA	TRBJ2-3	CSGTSGSFTDTQYF
TRBV4-1	NA	TRBJ1-2	CASSYRGDYGYTF
TRBV4-1	NA	TRBJ2-1	CASSHRGLAETNEQFF
TRBV4-2	NA	TRBJ1-5	CASSQDPGYSNQPQHF
TRBV4-1	NA	TRBJ2-2	CASSHPWRLAAGELFF
TRBV19	NA	TRBJ1-1	CASSDLIGRINSMNTEAFF
TRBV6-5	NA	TRBJ1-1	CASSFDRPPMNTEAFF
TRBV5-1	few	TRBJ1-2	CASSSQDEYGYTF
TRBV9	NA	TRBJ2-5	CASSVGGGQETQYF
TRBV27	once	TRBJ2-1	CASSSLTYNEQFF
TRBV11-1	NA	TRBJ2-2	CASSLNGPPGELFF
TRBV5-6	NA	TRBJ1-2	CASSPSSYGYTF
TRBV11-2	NA	TRBJ2-2	CASKPGDRAYLTGELFF
TRBV15	NA	TRBJ2-1	CATSRVPNEQFF
TRBV7-9	NA	TRBJ2-1	CASRESGDHNEQFF
TRBV6-5	NA	TRBJ2-3	CASSKHVGTLQYF
TRBV10-3	NA	TRBJ2-2	CAISVRPEGTGELFF
TRBV7-2	NA	TRBJ2-3	CASSFSGTSGTFTDTQYF
TRBV7-9	NA	TRBJ2-7	CASSDVFAYEQYF
TRBV10-3	NA	TRBJ1-3	CAISEPADRRSDTIYF